These 20 T cell receptor beta chains were sequenced from one sample in a study of blood T cell repertoires in COVID-19 (dated by TCRdb to 2019 to 2021). The library was prepared using the immunoSEQ multiplex PCR assay. This is the immuneACCESS table as TCRdb keeps it, with only in-frame sequences that have V and J called. A part of the clones is gone; compared with another copy, unresolved V genes explain less than half, and the rest is unexplained. The sample records about 150,000 clones, roughly 87% of which are singletons. Around 1.5% of the sample comes from the top ten. Sequencing used peripheral blood. All receptors derive from a human donor in a cohort sampled during active COVID-19.

In its sample, this clone was seen once. The J gene is TRBJ1-1, the V gene TRBV2; 8 bases map to TRBD1. CDR1 is SNHLY, CDR2 FYNNEI, per germline. The CDR3 has 13 amino acids. V dropped 6 bases and J dropped 3; count of bases not matched to a gene: 3. CDR3 amino acids: CASRTTGDTEAFF. Here the CDR3 DNA reads TGTGCCAGCAGGACGACAGGGGACACTGAAGCTTTCTTT.

V and J are TRBV6-4 and TRBJ2-1, with 10 bases matching TRBD2. The germline V gene encodes CDR1 MRHNA and CDR2 SNTAGT. CDR3 length: 16 residues. The ends lost 6 bases at V and 3 bases at J; junction bases unmatched: 8. CDR3 sequence: CASSAGGLANYNEQFF. DNA of the CDR3: TGTGCCAGCAGCGCAGGGGGACTAGCGAACTACAATGAGCAGTTCTTC.

This chain uses TRBV9 with TRBJ2-3; 12 bases agree with TRBD1. This CDR3 spans 15 amino acids. The V segment lost 4 bases and the J segment 7 bases; nucleotides outside the gene matches: 7. Germline V gene data show CDR1 as SGDLS and CDR2 as YYNGEE. CDR3 amino acids: CASSPGTGGRNTQYF. In DNA, the CDR3 is TGTGCCAGCAGCCCCGGGACAGGGGGCAGAAATACGCAGTATTTT.

The chain couples TRBV7-3 to TRBJ2-1; 12 bases map to TRBD2. CDR3 size: 15 residues. The germline V gene encodes CDR1 SGHTA and CDR2 FQGTGA. The J segment lost 6 bases and the V segment lost 5 bases, leaving 5 bases of the junction unmatched. The CDR3, as DNA: TGTGCCAGCAGCCAACTAGCGGGGGGTCTCAATGAGCAGTTCTTC. Translation: CASSQLAGGLNEQFF. The whole variable domain, remainder taken from reference TRBV7-3 and TRBJ2-1, is GAGVSQTPSNKVTEKGKYVELRCDPISGHTALYWYRQSLGQGPEFLIYFQGTGAADDSGLPNDRFFAVRPEGSVSTLKIQRTERGDSAVYLCASSQLAGGLNEQFFGPGTRLTVL.

J is TRBJ1-2 and V is TRBV5-6; D remains unclear. Trimming took off 1 base at V and 4 bases at J, with 14 bases between the two ends. Germline V gene sequence: CDR1 SGHDT, CDR2 YYEEEE. The CDR3 is made up of 15 amino acids. The CDR3 sequence: CASSLNPTGSYGYTF. The DNA of the CDR3 is TGTGCCAGCAGCTTGAATCCTACGGGGAGCTATGGCTACACCTTC.

V gene TRBV4-3 combines with J gene TRBJ2-3; TRBD2 matches at 11 bases. The CDR3 is made up of 20 amino acids. Per germline, CDR1 LGHNA and CDR2 YSLEER. The J segment lost 5 bases and the V segment lost 0 bases, leaving 16 bases of the junction unmatched. The CDR3 sequence is CASSQDPPPLAGGWVDTQYF. The CDR3 nucleotides are TGCGCCAGCAGCCAAGACCCACCACCGTTAGCGGGGGGGTGGGTAGATACGCAGTATTTT.

The chain recombines TRBV19 with TRBJ2-5, with a weak D call TRBD2 (5 bases). This CDR3 comprises 14 residues. Germline assignment: CDR1 LNHDA and CDR2 SQIVND (reference sequence). V gave up 3 bases and J gave up 3 bases, with 11 bases separating them. The CDR3 DNA is TGTGCCAGTAGTATGGTCCCAGCGGAAGAGACCCAGTACTTC. Its protein is CASSMVPAEETQYF.

This chain joins TRBV20-1 and TRBJ2-1; a weak D match, TRBD2 (7 bases). CDR3 length equals 14 residues. V gave up 3 bases and J gave up 5 bases, with 14 bases separating them. CDR1 is DFQATT and CDR2 is SNEGSKA in the germline V gene (reference sequence). CDR3 nucleotides: TGCAGTGCTAGTCGGGGGGCGAACGACAATGAGCAGTTCTTC. This translates into CSASRGANDNEQFF.

This chain connects TRBV7-9 to TRBJ2-3; TRBD1 matches at 10 bases. Germline CDR1 reads SEHNR; CDR2 reads FQNEAQ (reference sequence). Trimming removed 5 bases from V and 6 bases from J; junction bases left unmatched: 11. CDR3 length equals 16 residues. The CDR3 region has the DNA TGTGCCAGCAGCACACTGGACAGGGGGATAGGGGATACGCAGTATTTT. Protein sequence: CASSTLDRGIGDTQYF.

This clone was found a few times. The V call is TRBV6-2 or TRBV6-3, the J call TRBJ2-2; D might be TRBD2 (7 bases). This CDR3 spans 17 amino acids. V dropped 2 bases and J dropped 0 bases, with 13 bases sitting between them. Germline CDR1 and CDR2: MNHEY and SVGEGT. The CDR3 nucleotides are TGTGCCAGCAGTTACGCCCCGGGGGGCTCGAACACCGGGGAGCTGTTTTTT. It encodes CASSYAPGGSNTGELFF.

The chain recombines TRBV12-2 with TRBJ1-5. TRBV12-2 is tagged as a pseudogene. The CDR3 runs 14 residues. Here the CDR3 reads CASRLEWRKQPQHF. In nucleotides, the CDR3 is TGTGCAAGTCGCTTAGAGTGGCGGAAACAGCCCCAGCATTTT.

This rearrangement joins TRBV6-5 to TRBJ1-4; the D gene is possibly TRBD1 (5 bases). The germline V and J ends were trimmed by 5 bases and 6 bases, with 16 bases remaining between them. CDR1 and CDR2 from the germline V gene are MNHEY and SVGAGI. This CDR3 is 15 amino acids long. The DNA of the CDR3 is TGTGCCAGCAGTCCATTAAAGGAGGGGTATGAAAAACTGTTTTTT. It translates to CASSPLKEGYEKLFF.

This rearrangement joins TRBV19 to TRBJ1-1; D is perhaps TRBD1 (6 bases). V lost 0 bases and J 5 bases, leaving 13 bases between the germline ends. The length of the CDR3 is 15 residues. In germline, CDR1 is LNHDA, CDR2 SQIVND (reference sequence). The CDR3 nucleotides are TGTGCCAGTAGTATAGATCCAGGGGAAGGGACTGAAGCTTTCTTT. Translation: CASSIDPGEGTEAFF.

The J gene is TRBJ2-5, the V gene TRBV27; D possibly corresponds to TRBD2 (5 bases). V dropped 7 bases and J dropped 4 bases, with 25 bases sitting between them. The germline V gene has CDR1 MNHEY and CDR2 SMNVEV (reference sequence). The CDR3 spans 17 residues. The CDR3 region is CASTLKGTAGRGETQYF. In nucleotides, the CDR3 is TGTGCCAGCACCCTTAAGGGAACGGCCGGACGGGGAGAGACCCAGTACTTC.

The rearrangement links TRBV4-3 to TRBJ2-3; D uncertain. V shed 0 bases and J shed 2 bases, with 9 bases lying between them. The CDR3 is made up of 15 amino acids. Per germline, CDR1 LGHNA and CDR2 YSLEER. The DNA for the CDR3 is TGCGCCAGCAGCCAAGATTCAAGCTTCACAGATACGCAGTATTTT. It encodes CASSQDSSFTDTQYF.

The genes are TRBV7-2 and TRBJ2-3; possible D gene TRBD2, 6 bases. V gave up 5 bases and J gave up 6 bases, with 15 bases separating them. The CDR3 has 14 amino acids. Germline CDR1 SGHTA, CDR2 FQGNSA. The CDR3 DNA is TGTGCCAGCAGCCTGATAGCGGTGGGGGATACGCAGTATTTT. This codes for CASSLIAVGDTQYF.

J is TRBJ2-7 and V is TRBV30; TRBD2 matches at 7 bases. V trimming: 5 bases; J trimming: 6 bases; junction bases outside the gene matches: 7. Germline CDR1 and CDR2: GTSNPN and SVGIG (reference sequence). This CDR3 contains 12 residues. For the CDR3, the DNA is TGTGCCTGGGGATGGGGGGGAGGCGAGCAGTACTTC. This gives the protein CAWGWGGGEQYF.

The V call is TRBV5-1, the J call TRBJ2-2, with D uncertain. Looked up from germline, CDR1 is SGHRS and CDR2 is YFSETQ. There are 15 residues in the CDR3. V gave up 6 bases and J gave up 1 base, with 13 bases separating them. CDR3 nucleotide sequence: TGCGCCAGCATAGCTGGAGCAATGAACACCGGGGAGCTGTTTTTT. Its translation: CASIAGAMNTGELFF.

This CDR3 is CASSRGHGGTNEKLFF. CDR3 nucleotides: TGCGCCAGCAGCCGGGGACATGGGGGCACTAATGAAAAACTGTTTTTT. This chain uses TRBV4-1 with TRBJ1-4; D is possibly TRBD1 (6 bases). V was pared by 4 bases and J by 2 bases, with 14 bases between. This CDR3 contains 16 residues. Germline V CDR1 and CDR2: MGHRA, YSYEKL.

The J gene is TRBJ1-2, the V gene TRBV25-1; D is perhaps TRBD1 (5 bases). From germline, CDR1 is MGHDK and CDR2 SYGVNS. Trimming took off 4 bases at V and 4 bases at J, with 19 bases between the two ends. The length of the CDR3 is 16 residues. As DNA, the CDR3 is TGTGCCAGCAGTGGCGGGGCAGGCCCGGGCGGCTATGGCTACACCTTC. The encoded protein is CASSGGAGPGGYGYTF.